Below, 16 T cell receptor beta chains from the same sample are listed, as sequenced in a study of T cell changes during pregnancy in multiple sclerosis. TCRdb keeps only in-frame clones here, not all; method: immunoSEQ multiplex PCR. The table records some 61,000 clones, roughly nine tenths of them present only once. Sequencing used peripheral blood, obtained in the second trimester of pregnancy. The source is a female donor with multiple sclerosis, enrolled in a pregnancy study.

V usage is TRBV7-2 and J usage is TRBJ1-6; D is unresolved. The germline CDR1 and CDR2 sequences are SGHTA and FQGNSA. Trimming removed 2 bases at V and 7 bases at J, with 12 bases between. The CDR3 loop spans 15 amino acids. CDR3 sequence reads: CASSLNRRENSPLHF. Here the CDR3 DNA reads TGTGCCAGCAGCTTAAACCGGAGGGAGAATTCACCCCTCCACTTT.

CDR3 sequence (DNA): TGTGCCAGCAGCCAAGTGGGCTTGGCATCTTACAATGAGCAGTTCTTC. Its translation is CASSQVGLASYNEQFF. V is TRBV14 and J is TRBJ2-1; no clear D gene. This CDR3 has 16 residues. V gave up 1 base and J gave up 4 bases, with 14 bases separating them. The germline V gene has CDR1 SGHDN and CDR2 FVKESK.

The V call is TRBV7-3, the J call TRBJ2-5, with D perhaps matching TRBD1 (5 bases). Looked up from germline, CDR1 is SGHTA and CDR2 is FQGTGA. This CDR3 contains 14 residues. Trimming took 5 bases from V and 1 from J, leaving 11 bases between them. In DNA form, the CDR3 reads TGTGCCAGCAGCCCACGACAGTCCCAAGAGACCCAGTACTTC. Encoded protein: CASSPRQSQETQYF. The variable domain in full, with the rest retrieved from reference TRBV7-3 and TRBJ2-5, is GAGVSQTPSNKVTEKGKYVELRCDPISGHTALYWYRQSLGQGPEFLIYFQGTGAADDSGLPNDRFFAVRPEGSVSTLKIQRTERGDSAVYLCASSPRQSQETQYFGPGTRLLVL.

The chain carries TRBV9 and TRBJ2-1; TRBD2 agrees at 11 bases. Germline V gives CDR1 SGDLS, CDR2 YYNGEE. V lost 7 bases and J lost 9; bases outside the gene matches: 6. This CDR3 comprises 13 residues. The CDR3 bases are TGTGCCAGCGAAGGTAGCGGGGGGGGTGAGCAGTTCTTC. It is translated as CASEGSGGGEQFF.

The V gene is TRBV5-4, the J gene TRBJ2-7; possible D gene TRBD2, 5 bases. Germline V gene lookup returns CDR1 SGHNT and CDR2 YYREEE (reference sequence). CDR3 length: 13 amino acids. V was shortened by 0 bases and J by 6 bases, with 10 bases between the two germline ends. CDR3 region: CASSLAGGFEQYF. The CDR3, as DNA: TGTGCCAGCAGCTTGGCCGGCGGGTTCGAGCAGTACTTC.

The rearrangement joins TRBV30 to TRBJ1-2, with unresolved D. V dropped 0 bases and J dropped 4 bases, with 9 bases sitting between them. The germline V gene has CDR1 GTSNPN and CDR2 SVGIG (reference sequence). The CDR3 has 13 amino acids. CDR3 protein: CAWSVIRSYGYTF. CDR3 nucleotide sequence: TGTGCCTGGAGTGTTATCCGTAGCTATGGCTACACCTTC.

V and J are TRBV18 and TRBJ2-5; D possibly corresponds to TRBD1 (5 bases). This CDR3 comprises 14 residues. In germline, CDR1 is KGHSH, CDR2 LQKENI. Trimming cost V 4 bases and J 5 bases, with 14 bases left between them. CDR3 region: CASSHVQGPETQYF. For the CDR3, the DNA is TGTGCCAGCTCACATGTCCAGGGCCCGGAGACCCAGTACTTC.

The chain has TRBV29-1 and TRBJ1-5, with TRBD1 matching over 10 bases. The CDR3 consists of 14 residues. V was clipped by 8 bases and J by 6 bases; unmatched bases: 10. Per germline, CDR1 SQVTM and CDR2 ANQGSEA. CDR3 bases: TGCAGCAGAACACGGACAGGGGGATGTCAGCCCCAGCATTTT. It yields the protein CSRTRTGGCQPQHF.

The chain couples TRBV4-3 to TRBJ1-2, with 7 bases matching TRBD1. The CDR3 sequence is 16 residues long. Germline trimming cut 0 bases from V and 10 bases from J; bases unmatched to any gene: 14. The germline gives CDR1 LGHNA, CDR2 YSLEER. DNA of the CDR3: TGCGCCAGCAGCCAAGACCGGACAGGTCCGTTGGGAGTCTACACCTTC. Its protein product is CASSQDRTGPLGVYTF.

The V and J genes are TRBV4-2 and TRBJ1-5; 7 nucleotides match TRBD1. V lost 5 bases, J lost 2 bases, and 3 bases stayed unmatched. Looked up from germline, CDR1 is LGHNA and CDR2 is YNFKEQ. The CDR3 has 14 amino acids. CDR3 protein: CASSDTGGNQPQHF. The CDR3 nucleotides are TGTGCCAGCAGCGATACAGGGGGCAATCAGCCCCAGCATTTT.

The chain is built from TRBV11-2 and TRBJ1-1; D is possibly TRBD1 (5 bases). The CDR3 totals 15 residues. CDR1 is SGHAT and CDR2 is FQNNGV in the germline V gene. V lost 5 bases to trimming and J lost 4 bases, with 17 bases between them. The CDR3 DNA reads TGTGCCAGCAGCCCACGAGTGCAGGGTTTCACTGAAGCTTTCTTT. Protein: CASSPRVQGFTEAFF.

Concerning this clone: Likely a read error: the CDR3 ends without its conserved phenylalanine or tryptophan. The chain combines TRBV4-3 with TRBJ2-7; possibly TRBD1 for D (5 bases). The length of the CDR3 is 15 residues. Germline CDR1 LGHNA, CDR2 YSLEER. Trimming stripped 1 base from V and 4 bases from J, with 14 bases between. The CDR3 reads CASSQGSGRGYEQYS. Written as DNA, the CDR3 is TGCGCCAGCAGCCAAGGGTCAGGTAGGGGATACGAGCAGTACTCC.

This clone was counted once. The chain joins TRBV7-6 to TRBJ2-1; TRBD1 matches at 9 bases. CDR3 length equals 16 residues. CDR1 and CDR2 (germline): SGHVS, FNYEAQ. The junction had 11 bases not matched to a gene; V was cut back by 3 bases and J by 8 bases. The CDR3 coding sequence is TGTGCCAGCAGCTTCGGGGACAGGGCGATTGGCGATGAGCAGTTCTTC. This codes for CASSFGDRAIGDEQFF.

The chain carries TRBV5-1 and TRBJ2-7; 8 positions match TRBD1. Germline loops: CDR1 SGHRS, CDR2 YFSETQ. V dropped 0 bases and J dropped 3; count of bases not matched to a gene: 8. The CDR3 sequence is 16 residues long. CDR3 loop: CASSLDPTGEDYEQYF. The DNA of the CDR3 is TGCGCCAGCAGCTTGGACCCGACAGGGGAGGACTACGAGCAGTACTTC.

The V and J genes are TRBV6-1 and TRBJ1-1; TRBD1 matches at 7 bases. Germline CDR1 and CDR2: MNHNS and SASEGT. There are 13 residues in the CDR3. V lost 6 bases, J lost 4 bases, and 5 bases stayed unmatched. CDR3 amino acids: CASRQGPSTEAFF. The CDR3 DNA is TGTGCCAGCAGACAGGGGCCGAGCACTGAAGCTTTCTTT.

This chain links TRBV19 with TRBJ2-1; no reliable D call. V was shortened by 7 bases and J by 5 bases, with 15 bases between the two germline ends. The CDR3 spans 14 residues. Germline CDR1 and CDR2: LNHDA and SQIVND (reference sequence). Here the CDR3 DNA reads TGTGCCAGTACTCCTCGAATACGGGACAATGAGCAGTTCTTC. This encodes CASTPRIRDNEQFF.